These T cell receptor beta chains were read from a single sample in a study of cytomegalovirus exposure and HLA in healthy donors. Generated by immunoSEQ multiplex PCR, the TCRdb table keeps only in-frame clones and is missing some. The sample contains about 110,000 clones, 70% of which appear only once. Sequences were obtained from PBMCs. These TCRs come from a middle-aged man in good health and CMV-seropositive. Each CDR3 is given with its conserved first and last residue. Fields, in order: clone size, V gene, J gene, D gene, CDR3 protein, CDR3 DNA. A D gene is named only where the DNA matches it firmly. Where a row states a size, it is once, few, many or the class of an expanded clone; other rows omit it.

clone size: -; V gene: TRBV7-9; J gene: TRBJ2-1; D gene: TRBD2; CDR3 protein: CASSFSGSGGEQFF; CDR3 DNA: TGTGCCAGCAGCTTCAGCGGGAGCGGCGGTGAGCAGTTCTTC
clone size: -; V gene: TRBV19; J gene: TRBJ1-1; D gene: -; CDR3 protein: CATRTLGNTEAFF; CDR3 DNA: TGTGCCACCCGGACTCTGGGAAACACTGAAGCTTTCTTT
clone size: -; V gene: TRBV15; J gene: TRBJ1-2; D gene: -; CDR3 protein: CATSRVRGYGYTF; CDR3 DNA: TGTGCCACCAGCAGAGTTAGGGGGTATGGCTACACCTTC
clone size: -; V gene: TRBV19; J gene: TRBJ2-3; D gene: -; CDR3 protein: CASRLGRDLTDTQYF; CDR3 DNA: TGTGCCAGCCGGTTGGGGCGGGACCTCACAGATACGCAGTATTTT
clone size: -; V gene: TRBV11-2; J gene: TRBJ1-1; D gene: -; CDR3 protein: CASSLVEQYEAFF; CDR3 DNA: TGTGCCAGCAGCTTAGTGGAACAGTATGAAGCTTTCTTT
clone size: -; V gene: TRBV6-1; J gene: TRBJ1-2; D gene: -; CDR3 protein: CASDMTQGNYGYTF; CDR3 DNA: TGTGCCAGCGATATGACACAGGGTAACTATGGCTACACCTTC
clone size: -; V gene: TRBV6-5; J gene: TRBJ2-7; D gene: -; CDR3 protein: CASSYTPDEQYF; CDR3 DNA: TGTGCCAGCAGTTACACGCCAGACGAGCAGTACTTC
clone size: few; V gene: TRBV18; J gene: TRBJ2-7; D gene: TRBD2; CDR3 protein: CASSPLGGGPGYEQYF; CDR3 DNA: TGTGCCAGCTCACCCTTGGGGGGAGGGCCCGGCTACGAGCAGTACTTC
clone size: -; V gene: TRBV13; J gene: TRBJ2-3; D gene: -; CDR3 protein: CASSLGLVDTQYF; CDR3 DNA: TGTGCCAGCAGCTTAGGCCTTGTAGATACGCAGTATTTT
clone size: -; V gene: TRBV18; J gene: TRBJ1-1; D gene: TRBD1; CDR3 protein: CASSRTGVNTEAFF; CDR3 DNA: TGTGCCAGCTCACGGACAGGGGTGAACACTGAAGCTTTCTTT
clone size: -; V gene: TRBV7-7; J gene: TRBJ2-7; D gene: -; CDR3 protein: CASSRSTAPVYEQYF; CDR3 DNA: TGTGCTAGCAGCCGTTCCACAGCCCCCGTTTACGAGCAGTACTTC
clone size: few; V gene: TRBV5-6; J gene: TRBJ2-3; D gene: -; CDR3 protein: CASSTGSDTQYF; CDR3 DNA: TGTGCCAGCAGCACGGGGTCGGATACGCAGTATTTT
clone size: -; V gene: TRBV25-1; J gene: TRBJ2-1; D gene: TRBD2; CDR3 protein: CASSEFREGRDEQFF; CDR3 DNA: TGTGCCAGCAGTGAGTTCCGGGAGGGCCGGGATGAGCAGTTCTTC
clone size: -; V gene: TRBV6-6; J gene: TRBJ2-1; D gene: TRBD2; CDR3 protein: CASSQTSGAYNEQFF; CDR3 DNA: TGTGCCAGCAGTCAGACTAGCGGGGCTTACAATGAGCAGTTCTTC
clone size: -; V gene: TRBV27; J gene: TRBJ2-7; D gene: TRBD1; CDR3 protein: CASTSGGLPYEQYF; CDR3 DNA: TGTGCCAGCACCTCAGGGGGCCTCCCCTACGAGCAGTACTTC
clone size: -; V gene: TRBV25-1; J gene: TRBJ1-2; D gene: -; CDR3 protein: CASSRGLLYGYTF; CDR3 DNA: TGTGCCAGCAGCCGGGGTCTTCTCTATGGCTACACCTTC
clone size: few; V gene: TRBV7-9; J gene: TRBJ2-7; D gene: TRBD2; CDR3 protein: CASSLGGLAGSSLKQYF; CDR3 DNA: TGTGCCAGCAGCTTAGGGGGACTAGCGGGATCCTCTTTGAAGCAGTACTTC
clone size: -; V gene: TRBV19; J gene: TRBJ2-7; D gene: TRBD1; CDR3 protein: CASSLTGQSYEQYF; CDR3 DNA: TGTGCCAGTAGTCTCACGGGACAGTCCTACGAGCAGTACTTC
clone size: -; V gene: TRBV4-1; J gene: TRBJ2-1; D gene: TRBD2; CDR3 protein: CASSLYSGTSGGYNEQFF; CDR3 DNA: TGCGCCAGCAGCCTTTACTCCGGGACTAGCGGGGGTTACAATGAGCAGTTCTTC
clone size: -; V gene: TRBV14; J gene: TRBJ2-1; D gene: -; CDR3 protein: CASSRPGTRNEQFF; CDR3 DNA: TGTGCCAGCAGTCGACCCGGGACTCGCAATGAGCAGTTCTTC
clone size: -; V gene: TRBV5-8; J gene: TRBJ2-3; D gene: TRBD2; CDR3 protein: CASSFTGTSVPTDTQYF; CDR3 DNA: TGTGCCAGCAGCTTTACCGGGACTAGCGTACCCACAGATACGCAGTATTTT
clone size: -; V gene: TRBV7-6; J gene: TRBJ1-4; D gene: -; CDR3 protein: CASSPQGFEKLFF; CDR3 DNA: TGTGCCAGCAGCCCTCAGGGTTTCGAAAAACTGTTTTTT
clone size: -; V gene: TRBV6-1; J gene: TRBJ2-4; D gene: TRBD1; CDR3 protein: CASSAWTGGQAKNIQYF; CDR3 DNA: TGTGCCAGCAGTGCCTGGACAGGGGGCCAGGCCAAAAACATTCAGTACTTC
clone size: -; V gene: TRBV12-5; J gene: TRBJ2-1; D gene: TRBD2; CDR3 protein: CASGPSGRTHEQFF; CDR3 DNA: TGTGCTAGTGGTCCTAGCGGGAGGACCCATGAGCAGTTCTTC
clone size: -; V gene: TRBV2; J gene: TRBJ1-2; D gene: TRBD1; CDR3 protein: CASIPDGQGDHGYTF; CDR3 DNA: TGTGCCAGCATTCCGGATGGACAGGGGGACCATGGCTACACCTTC
clone size: -; V gene: TRBV10-3; J gene: TRBJ1-5; D gene: TRBD1; CDR3 protein: CAISEGTGQGDYSNQPQHF; CDR3 DNA: TGTGCCATCAGTGAGGGGACAGGGCAGGGGGACTATAGCAATCAGCCCCAGCATTTT
clone size: -; V gene: TRBV27; J gene: TRBJ2-1; D gene: TRBD1; CDR3 protein: CASSPQGAGGREFF; CDR3 DNA: TGTGCCAGCAGTCCGCAGGGGGCAGGGGGTAGGGAGTTCTTC
clone size: -; V gene: TRBV6-7; J gene: TRBJ1-5; D gene: -; CDR3 protein: CASRERGTPQPQHF; CDR3 DNA: TGTGCCAGCAGGGAAAGAGGGACACCCCAGCCCCAGCATTTT